This T cell receptor beta chain was captured in a study of response to subunit inactivated influenza vaccine. This clonotype has at least ten counts. Its target is not known. TCRdb reprocessed the RT-PCR reads via MiXCR and lists one record per CDR3 protein. The data contain hundreds of thousands of distinct CDR3 sequences, approximately 14% of them singletons. Regarding the study as a whole: Each seasonal influenza vaccination recruits few new T cells, the authors suggested.

V lost 0 bases to trimming and J lost 1 base, with 7 bases between them. Germline assignment: CDR1 SGHRS and CDR2 YFSETQ. The CDR3 sequence is 14 residues long. The source of this sequence is a man over 45 who received an inactivated influenza vaccine. Sequenced material: PBMCs from blood, taken about 14 days before vaccination. The chain links TRBV5-1 to TRBJ1-1; D is unresolved. CDR3: CASSLVSANTEAFF. The CDR3 DNA follows: TGCGCCAGCAGCTTGGTTTCAGCGAACACTGAAGCTTTCTTT.